The 27 T cell receptor beta chains reported below all come from one sample, sequenced in a study of blood T cell repertoires in COVID-19. Libraries were prepared by immunoSEQ multiplex PCR; TCRdb keeps only in-frame clonotypes and omits some of them. In the table there are under 450,000 clones, 89% of which are singletons. The sequencing sample was made of peripheral blood. These receptor sequences come from a middle-aged woman with COVID-19, enrolled during active disease.

The chain links TRBV2 to TRBJ1-1; TRBD1 matches at 7 bases. V lost 7 bases and J lost 5; bases outside the gene matches: 7. CDR1 is SNHLY, CDR2 FYNNEI, per germline. The CDR3 is made up of 13 amino acids. Here the CDR3 DNA reads TGTGCCAGCAAGGAGAGGGGGCGAACTGAAGCTTTCTTT. Its translation is CASKERGRTEAFF.

This clone has a single count. The chain links TRBV7-6 to TRBJ1-5, with TRBD1 identical over 7 bases. Germline CDR1 is SGHVS and CDR2 is FNYEAQ. Trimming took 5 bases from V and 3 from J; bases not matched to a gene: 10. The CDR3 contains 16 residues. CDR3 in DNA: TGTGCCAGCAGCCGGGGGAACAGGGGTTCCAATCAGCCCCAGCATTTT. Encoded protein: CASSRGNRGSNQPQHF.

The chain recombines TRBV5-4 with TRBJ2-5; 10 nucleotides line up with TRBD1. CDR3 length: 15 amino acids. CDR1 and CDR2 from the germline V gene are SGHNT and YYREEE (reference sequence). Trimming at V came to 4 bases and at J to 5 bases, leaving 8 bases not matched to a gene. For the CDR3, the DNA is TGTGCCAGCAGCGAGGGACAGGGGAGGAGGGAGACCCAGTACTTC. Translated, it gives CASSEGQGRRETQYF.

The chain combines TRBV25-1 with TRBJ2-5, with 8 nucleotides matching TRBD1. Germline trimming cut 6 bases from V and 2 bases from J; bases unmatched to any gene: 8. This CDR3 is built from 15 residues. CDR1 is MGHDK and CDR2 is SYGVNS in the germline V gene. The DNA of the CDR3 is TGTGCCAGCAGGCCCAACAGGGGGATGCAAGAGACCCAGTACTTC. Translated: CASRPNRGMQETQYF.

The rearrangement links TRBV7-3 to TRBJ2-1, with 9 positions matching TRBD2. Trimming took 4 bases from V and 3 from J; bases not matched to a gene: 10. This CDR3 contains 17 residues. CDR1 is SGHTA, CDR2 FQGTGA, per germline. In DNA form, the CDR3 reads TGTGCCAGCAGCTCAACACAACTAGCGGGCCACTACAATGAGCAGTTCTTC. Protein: CASSSTQLAGHYNEQFF.

The genes are TRBV19 and TRBJ1-4, with TRBD1 matching over 7 bases. Germline CDR1 is LNHDA and CDR2 is SQIVND (reference sequence). This CDR3 spans 14 amino acids. V lost 7 bases and J lost 5; bases outside the gene matches: 7. The CDR3 reads CASKRGQSNEKLFF. The CDR3 bases are TGTGCCAGTAAGAGGGGACAGTCAAATGAAAAACTGTTTTTT.

The chain has TRBV7-2 and TRBJ1-4; D is ambiguous. Germline-derived CDR1 and CDR2 are SGHTA and FQGNSA. Trimming removed 5 bases from V and 8 bases from J, with 21 bases in between. This CDR3 comprises 16 residues. The CDR3: CASSVDPTRVREKLFF. The CDR3 nucleotides are TGTGCCAGCAGCGTAGACCCCACGAGGGTAAGAGAAAAACTGTTTTTT.

The CDR3 spells CASSSIREAPYNEQFF. The CDR3 DNA follows: TGCGCCAGCAGCTCAATTAGGGAGGCCCCGTACAATGAGCAGTTCTTC. The chain joins TRBV5-1 to TRBJ2-1, with D perhaps matching TRBD2 (6 bases). Germline-derived CDR1 and CDR2 are SGHRS and YFSETQ. The CDR3 contains 16 residues. V was trimmed by 3 bases and J by 4 bases, leaving 17 bases between them.

The chain is built from TRBV10-3 and TRBJ2-1; the D is unclear. This CDR3 spans 16 amino acids. CDR1 is ENHRY and CDR2 is SYGVKD in the germline V gene. Deletions cut 5 bases from V and 0 bases from J, with 14 bases between. The CDR3 spells CAISNLRGSSYNEQFF. CDR3 DNA: TGTGCCATCAGTAACCTACGAGGAAGCTCCTACAATGAGCAGTTCTTC.

The chain uses TRBV5-5 and TRBJ1-5; D call uncertain. Germline CDR1 and CDR2: SGHKS and YYEKEE (reference sequence). The ends were cut back, 4 bases at V and 4 bases at J, with 12 bases in the middle. The length of the CDR3 is 14 residues. The CDR3 nucleotides are TGTGCCAGCAGCGAGGGCGTAGGGAATCAGCCCCAGCATTTT. This gives the protein CASSEGVGNQPQHF.

The chain carries TRBV28 and TRBJ1-1; D remains ambiguous. Trimming cost V 10 bases and J 0 bases, with 9 bases left between them. CDR1 and CDR2 (germline): MDHEN, SYDVKM. This CDR3 spans 12 amino acids. CDR3 nucleotide sequence: TGTGCCACCGGAGAATTGAACACTGAAGCTTTCTTT. This encodes CATGELNTEAFF.

This chain joins TRBV5-8 and TRBJ1-1; tentatively, D is TRBD1 (6 bases). This CDR3 has 15 amino acids. Trimming took 2 bases from V and 2 from J, leaving 13 bases between them. CDR1 is SGHTS, CDR2 YDEGEE, per germline. The CDR3 reads CASSFSGHRNTEAFF. For the CDR3, the DNA is TGTGCCAGCAGCTTCTCGGGACACCGAAACACTGAAGCTTTCTTT.

This clone came up once. The rearrangement links TRBV27 to TRBJ1-2, with unresolved D. Germline loops: CDR1 MNHEY, CDR2 SMNVEV (reference sequence). This CDR3 has 13 amino acids. Trimming left V 0 bases short and J 6 bases short, with 8 bases between. CDR3 region: CASSLSGRDGYTF. The DNA for the CDR3 is TGTGCCAGCAGTTTATCAGGGAGGGATGGCTACACCTTC.

The gene calls are TRBV4-3 and TRBJ1-6; 7 bases line up with TRBD1. CDR1 LGHNA and CDR2 YSLEER come from the germline V gene. The CDR3 has 19 residues. The V and J ends lost 0 bases and 2 bases, in that order; junction bases with no gene match: 10. This CDR3 reads CASSQDVRQGEPYNSPLHF. The DNA for the CDR3 is TGCGCCAGCAGCCAAGACGTACGGCAGGGGGAGCCCTATAATTCACCCCTCCACTTT.

This sequence joins TRBV12-5 and TRBJ2-3, with 10 bases lining up with TRBD2. Trimming cost V 1 base and J 8 bases; bases outside gene matches: 12. The CDR3 contains 17 residues. In germline, CDR1 is LGHNT, CDR2 FRNRAP. The CDR3 DNA reads TGTGCTAGTGGTTTGGCCCCCACAGCGGGAGGGGGGGCTACGCAGTATTTT. It encodes CASGLAPTAGGGATQYF.

V is TRBV19 and J is TRBJ2-3; maybe TRBD2 (6 bases). The CDR3 spans 18 residues. Germline V CDR1 and CDR2: LNHDA, SQIVND (reference sequence). Trimming pared 5 bases from V and 0 bases from J, leaving 21 bases between. As DNA, the CDR3 is TGTGCCAGTAGTTCACCGCCGGGACTCCAGACTAGCACAGATACGCAGTATTTT. It is translated as CASSSPPGLQTSTDTQYF.

This rearrangement joins TRBV6-6 to TRBJ1-2; D ambiguous. Germline V gene sequence: CDR1 MNHNY, CDR2 SVGAGI (reference sequence). V lost 8 bases to trimming and J lost 6 bases, with 19 bases between them. The CDR3 runs to 14 residues. CDR3 sequence reads: CASLLGPQHHGYTF. For the CDR3, the DNA is TGTGCCAGCTTACTTGGCCCACAGCATCATGGCTACACCTTC.

The chain uses TRBV7-8 and TRBJ2-7; the match to TRBD2 covers 9 bases. CDR1 and CDR2 from the germline V gene are SGHVS and FQNEAQ. The J segment lost 0 bases and the V segment lost 6 bases, leaving 6 bases of the junction unmatched. There are 15 residues in the CDR3. CDR3 bases: TGTGCCAGCAGTCGATTTAGCGGGAGCTCCTACGAGCAGTACTTC. Translating it yields CASSRFSGSSYEQYF.

The chain recombines TRBV11-3 with TRBJ2-5, with TRBD1 matching 7 bases. The germline V gene encodes CDR1 SGHNT and CDR2 YENEEA. This CDR3 has 16 residues. Trimming cost V 5 bases and J 4 bases; bases outside gene matches: 13. The CDR3 region has the DNA TGTGCCAGCAGCGGGGCCACAGGGGCGACGCGAGAGACCCAGTACTTC. Translated, it gives CASSGATGATRETQYF.

The chain joins TRBV28 to TRBJ1-1; D not resolved. The V end was cut by 2 bases, the J end by 4 bases, with 8 bases between. The CDR3 sequence is 13 residues long. Germline V gives CDR1 MDHEN, CDR2 SYDVKM. Written as DNA, the CDR3 is TGTGCCAGCAGTTTAATATTGCGCACTGAAGCTTTCTTT. Translated: CASSLILRTEAFF.

The rearrangement joins TRBV10-3 to TRBJ1-5; no definite D call. In germline, CDR1 is ENHRY, CDR2 SYGVKD. The CDR3 totals 15 residues. Trimming took 0 bases from V and 9 from J, leaving 15 bases between them. CDR3 DNA: TGTGCCATCAGTGAGTCGAGAAGAGGAGAGGCGCCCCAGCATTTT. Translation: CAISESRRGEAPQHF.

This rearrangement joins TRBV6-5 to TRBJ1-5, with 7 bases aligning to TRBD1. The CDR3 extends over 15 amino acids. Germline assignment: CDR1 MNHEY and CDR2 SVGAGI. After removal of 5 bases from V and 3 bases from J, the junction contained 7 bases not matched to a gene. CDR3 DNA sequence: TGTGCCAGCAGTCTGACACAGGGGTCCAATCAGCCCCAGCATTTT. Residues: CASSLTQGSNQPQHF.

V gene TRBV29-1 combines with J gene TRBJ1-1; D remains unclear. V was shortened by 2 bases and J by 3 bases, with 10 bases between the two germline ends. The length of the CDR3 is 13 residues. Germline CDR1 reads SQVTM; CDR2 reads ANQGSEA. The CDR3: CSVERQEDTEAFF. The CDR3 coding sequence is TGCAGCGTTGAAAGGCAGGAAGACACTGAAGCTTTCTTT.

The chain carries TRBV28 and TRBJ1-1, with D unresolved. The V gene's germline CDR1 is MDHEN and CDR2 SYDVKM. The CDR3 loop spans 13 amino acids. V shed 4 bases and J shed 4 bases, with 10 bases lying between them. CDR3 sequence reads: CASSWGGSTEAFF. CDR3 bases: TGTGCCAGCAGTTGGGGAGGGAGCACTGAAGCTTTCTTT.

V is TRBV30 and J is TRBJ1-1; D unresolved. V gave up 3 bases and J gave up 1 base, with 18 bases separating them. Germline values: CDR1 GTSNPN, CDR2 SVGIG (reference sequence). The CDR3 runs to 16 residues. The CDR3 nucleotides read TGTGCCTGGAGCCTGTTAAAGTGGGCTGAGAACACTGAAGCTTTCTTT. Translating gives CAWSLLKWAENTEAFF.

The rearrangement joins TRBV2 to TRBJ2-1, with 10 bases lining up with TRBD2. This CDR3 contains 18 residues. The J segment lost 2 bases and the V segment lost 7 bases, leaving 14 bases of the junction unmatched. Germline-derived CDR1 and CDR2 are SNHLY and FYNNEI. The CDR3 sequence: CASKGGLAGEGPYNEQFF. The CDR3 bases are TGTGCCAGCAAAGGGGGTCTAGCGGGAGAGGGGCCCTACAATGAGCAGTTCTTC.

The genes are TRBV27 and TRBJ1-2; D may be TRBD1 (6 bases). The CDR3 runs 17 residues. V was cut by 4 bases and J by 0 bases, with 18 bases left in between. In germline, CDR1 is MNHEY, CDR2 SMNVEV (reference sequence). CDR3 in DNA: TGTGCCAGCAGTTCTCTCGGGACACCACGGGCTAACTATGGCTACACCTTC. Translation: CASSSLGTPRANYGYTF.